Sequencing of this TCR beta chain was carried out in a study of shared clonotypes between healthy human individuals. Findings of the study overall: Generation probabilities of non-shared clonotypes were lower (relative to those shared by all four donors).

CDR3 length: 16 residues. About this clone itself: Its antigen remains unknown. At one end the junction does not follow the germline gene, possibly because of a read error.

Several immunoSEQ plates received, in even portions, the genomic DNA of each subset. Only in-frame clones appear in the TCRdb table, and some are missing; sequencing was by immunoSEQ multiplex PCR. Of roughly 760,000 clones in the sample, roughly 70% are singletons; the top ten hold more than 1.5%. Among the donors, all were Caucasian adults who lived in Nashville, Tennessee. The chain employs TRBV23-1 and TRBJ2-2, with 7 bases lining up with TRBD2. TRBV23-1 falls under the ORF class, with uncertain function. What was sequenced was memory CD4+ T cells sorted from blood. Subset denoted: CD45RA-negative fraction. The clonotype comes from a woman younger than 45 in good health. The CDR3 loop reads CASSLPRWEGTGELFF. CDR3 bases: TGCGCCAGTAGTCTCCCTAGGTGGGAGGGCACCGGGGAGCTGTTTTTT.